The present T cell receptor beta chain was sequenced within a study of blood T cell repertoires in COVID-19. CDR3 size: 17 residues. Germline V gene sequence: CDR1 SEHNR, CDR2 FQNEAQ (reference sequence). Trimming stripped 1 base from V and 0 bases from J, with 13 bases between. Here immunoSEQ multiplex PCR was the method, and the copy in TCRdb shows in-frame clones only, minus some. The data show roughly 320,000 clones, with approximately 90% seen just once and roughly 6.1% held by the top ten. The chain carries TRBV7-9 and TRBJ1-3; D is undetermined. The clonotype was recovered from a woman aged 45-65 years with COVID-19, enrolled during active disease. Sequenced: peripheral blood. CDR3 in amino acids: CASSLVLGGPSGNTIYF. The CDR3, as DNA: TGTGCCAGCAGCTTAGTACTAGGTGGGCCCTCTGGAAACACCATATATTTT. The full variable domain, rest sourced from reference TRBV7-9 and TRBJ1-3, is DTGVSQNPRHKITKRGQNVTFRCDPISEHNRLYWYRQTLGQGPEFLTYFQNEAQLEKSRLLSDRFSAERPKGSFSTLEIQRTEQGDSAMYLCASSLVLGGPSGNTIYFGEGSWLTVV.